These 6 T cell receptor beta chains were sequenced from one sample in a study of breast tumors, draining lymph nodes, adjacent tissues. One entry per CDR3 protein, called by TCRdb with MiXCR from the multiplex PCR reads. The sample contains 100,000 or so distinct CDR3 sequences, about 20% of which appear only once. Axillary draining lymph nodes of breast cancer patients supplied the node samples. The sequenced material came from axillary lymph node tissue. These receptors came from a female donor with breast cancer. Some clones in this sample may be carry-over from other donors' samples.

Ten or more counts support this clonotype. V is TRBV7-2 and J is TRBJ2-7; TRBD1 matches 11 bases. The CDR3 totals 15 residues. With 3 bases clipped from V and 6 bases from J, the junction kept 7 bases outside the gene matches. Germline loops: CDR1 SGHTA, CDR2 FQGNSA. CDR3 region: CASSFRDRGKAEQYF. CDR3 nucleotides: TGTGCCAGCAGCTTCCGGGACAGGGGGAAAGCCGAGCAGTACTTC.

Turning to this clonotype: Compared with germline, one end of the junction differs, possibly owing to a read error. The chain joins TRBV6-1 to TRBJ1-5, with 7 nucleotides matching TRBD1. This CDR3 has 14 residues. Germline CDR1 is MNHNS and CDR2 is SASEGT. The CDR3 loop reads CASSETGTYQPLHF. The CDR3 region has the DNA TGTGCCAGCAGTGAGACAGGGACGTATCAGCCCCTGCATTTT.

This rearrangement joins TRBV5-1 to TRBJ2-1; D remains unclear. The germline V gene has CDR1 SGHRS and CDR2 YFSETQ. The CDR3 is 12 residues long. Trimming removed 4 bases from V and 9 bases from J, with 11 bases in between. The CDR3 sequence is CASSTDIGEQFF. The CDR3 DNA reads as TGCGCCAGCAGCACCGACATAGGTGAGCAGTTCTTC.

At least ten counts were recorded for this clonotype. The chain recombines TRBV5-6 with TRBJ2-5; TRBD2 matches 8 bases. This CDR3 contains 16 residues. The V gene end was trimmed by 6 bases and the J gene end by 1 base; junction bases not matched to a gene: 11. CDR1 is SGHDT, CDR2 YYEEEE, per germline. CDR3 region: CASTLAAGGPQETQYF. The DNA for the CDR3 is TGTGCCAGCACCCTAGCGGCGGGGGGACCCCAAGAGACCCAGTACTTC.

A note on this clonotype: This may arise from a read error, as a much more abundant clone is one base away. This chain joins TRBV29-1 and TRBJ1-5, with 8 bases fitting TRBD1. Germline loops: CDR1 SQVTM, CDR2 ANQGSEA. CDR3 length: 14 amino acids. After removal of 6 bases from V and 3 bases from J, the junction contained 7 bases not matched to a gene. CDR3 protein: CSVADRGDNQPQHF. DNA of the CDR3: TGCAGCGTAGCCGACAGGGGCGACAATCAGCCCCAGCATTTT.

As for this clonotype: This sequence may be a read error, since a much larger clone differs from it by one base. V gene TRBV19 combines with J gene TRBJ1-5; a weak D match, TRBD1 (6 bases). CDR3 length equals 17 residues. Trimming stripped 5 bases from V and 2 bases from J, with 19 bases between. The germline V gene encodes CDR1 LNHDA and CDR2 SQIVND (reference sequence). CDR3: CASSGTRGGAGNQPQHF. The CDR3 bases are TGTGCCAGTAGTGGTACGCGGGGGGGCGCGGGCAATCAGCCCCAGCATTTT. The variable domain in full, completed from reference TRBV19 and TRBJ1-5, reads DGGITQSPKYLFRKEGQNVTLSCEQNLNHDAMYWYRQDPGQGLRLIYYSQIVNDFQKGDIAEGYSVSREKKESFPLTVTSAQKNPTAFYLCASSGTRGGAGNQPQHFGDGTRLSIL.